These 30 T cell receptor beta chains were sequenced from one sample in a study of blood T cell repertoires in COVID-19. Generated by immunoSEQ multiplex PCR, the TCRdb table keeps only in-frame clones and is missing some. The repertoire includes 60,000 to 85,000 clones, approximately 83% of them detected once, and around 12% sits in the top ten. Sequences were obtained from peripheral blood. The receptor source for this set is a human donor in a cohort sampled during active COVID-19.

This sequence joins TRBV3-1 (or the pseudogene TRBV3-2) and TRBJ1-1; no reliable D call. Germline loops: CDR1 LGHDT, CDR2 YNNKEL (reference sequence). Trimming stripped 4 bases from V and 2 bases from J, with 5 bases between. The CDR3 has 12 residues. The CDR3 nucleotides are TGTGCCAGCAGCCTTAGTAACACTGAAGCTTTCTTT. This translates into CASSLSNTEAFF.

This chain connects TRBV5-4 to TRBJ2-5; TRBD1 is a possible D gene (6 bases). This CDR3 comprises 14 residues. V was trimmed by 2 bases and J by 4 bases, leaving 12 bases between them. CDR1 is SGHNT, CDR2 YYREEE, per germline (reference sequence). The CDR3 DNA reads as TGTGCCAGCAGCTTTAGTCAGGGGCGAGAGACCCAGTACTTC. Protein sequence: CASSFSQGRETQYF.

The chain joins TRBV5-8 to TRBJ2-5; TRBD1 agrees at 7 bases. There are 15 residues in the CDR3. CDR1 SGHTS and CDR2 YDEGEE come from the germline V gene. The V and J ends lost 4 bases and 1 base, in that order; junction bases with no gene match: 7. The CDR3, as DNA: TGTGCCAGCAGCCTACTTAGACAGGGCCAAGAGACCCAGTACTTC. This gives the protein CASSLLRQGQETQYF.

The chain couples TRBV7-2 to TRBJ1-5, with TRBD1 identical over 11 bases. The trim removed 3 bases at V and 6 bases at J, leaving 1 base unmatched. This CDR3 is built from 14 residues. Germline CDR1 and CDR2: SGHTA and FQGNSA. The CDR3 bases are TGTGCCAGCAGCTTGGGACAGGGGGGTCAGCCCCAGCATTTT. Translated, it gives CASSLGQGGQPQHF. Full variable domain (rest looked up from reference TRBV7-2 and TRBJ1-5): GAGVSQSPSNKVTEKGKDVELRCDPISGHTALYWYRQSLGQGLEFLIYFQGNSAPDKSGLPSDRFSAERTGGSVSTLTIQRTQQEDSAVYLCASSLGQGGQPQHFGDGTRLSIL.

This clone has a handful of counts. The chain joins TRBV4-1 to TRBJ1-5; D might be TRBD1 (6 bases). Between the trimmed V and J ends, which lost 3 bases and 5 bases, there was a span of 14 bases. Germline V gives CDR1 MGHRA, CDR2 YSYEKL. CDR3 length: 15 residues. As DNA, the CDR3 is TGCGCCAGCAGCCAGGAGGACAGCTCATATCAGCCCCAGCATTTT. Translating it yields CASSQEDSSYQPQHF.

The chain combines TRBV3-1 (or the pseudogene TRBV3-2) with TRBJ2-7; D unclear. The V end was cut by 6 bases, the J end by 4 bases, with 10 bases between. From germline, CDR1 is LGHDT and CDR2 YNNKEL (reference sequence). The CDR3 is made up of 12 amino acids. The CDR3 DNA reads TGTGCCAGCAGTCTCACATCGTACGAGCAGTACTTC. Translating gives CASSLTSYEQYF.

The J gene is TRBJ1-1, the V gene TRBV7-2; D is undetermined. Germline-derived CDR1 and CDR2 are SGHTA and FQGNSA. The CDR3 has 17 amino acids. V was shortened by 5 bases and J by 3 bases, with 22 bases between the two germline ends. CDR3 region: CASSLLPQEGKDTEAFF. The CDR3 DNA is TGTGCCAGCAGCCTCTTGCCCCAGGAGGGAAAGGACACTGAAGCTTTCTTT.

The V call is TRBV6-4, the J call TRBJ2-3; 7 bases are a match to TRBD1. The CDR3 has 13 residues. From germline, CDR1 is MRHNA and CDR2 SNTAGT. J was trimmed by 2 bases and V by 7 bases; bases with no gene match: 3. The CDR3 reads CASKDRNTDTQYF. CDR3 coding DNA: TGTGCCAGCAAGGACAGGAACACAGATACGCAGTATTTT.

This chain links TRBV7-6 with TRBJ1-5, with 9 bases that match TRBD1. The CDR3 is 12 residues long. The germline gives CDR1 SGHVS, CDR2 FNYEAQ. J gave up 11 bases and V 5 bases, and 4 bases lay outside the gene matches. CDR3 sequence (DNA): TGTGCCAGCAGCCCCGGGACAGGGACCCAGCATTTT. As protein: CASSPGTGTQHF. Full variable domain (rest looked up from reference TRBV7-6 and TRBJ1-5): GAGVSQSPRYKVTKRGQDVALRCDPISGHVSLYWYRQALGQGPEFLTYFNYEAQQDKSGLPNDRFSAERPEGSISTLTIQRTEQRDSAMYRCASSPGTGTQHFGDGTRLSIL.

DNA of the CDR3: TGTGCCAGCAGCCCACAGAGCCAAGAGACCCAGTACTTC. Residues: CASSPQSQETQYF. V and J are TRBV27 and TRBJ2-5; D remains unclear. V dropped 6 bases and J dropped 1 base, with 9 bases sitting between them. Germline V gene data show CDR1 as MNHEY and CDR2 as SMNVEV (reference sequence). The CDR3 covers 13 residues.

The J gene is TRBJ2-1, the V gene TRBV27, with D perhaps TRBD2 (5 bases). Trimming left V 6 bases short and J 16 bases short, with 22 bases between. This CDR3 is built from 13 residues. Germline V gives CDR1 MNHEY, CDR2 SMNVEV (reference sequence). CDR3 sequence reads: CASSPPGLWNPFF. Written as DNA, the CDR3 is TGTGCCAGCAGCCCCCCAGGACTCTGGAACCCATTCTTC.

A remark on this clone: One end of the junction fails to match germline, which may point to a read error. The chain has TRBV19 and TRBJ1-6; D possibly corresponds to TRBD1 (5 bases). The germline V gene has CDR1 LNHDA and CDR2 SQIVND (reference sequence). CDR3 length: 16 residues. This CDR3 is CASSILLGARNSPLHF. Written as DNA, the CDR3 is TGTGCCAGTAGTATTCTCTTAGGGGCCCGGAATTCGCCCCTCCACTTT.

Here the CDR3 DNA reads TGTGCCAGCAGCTTAGAATGGGCCAGCCTTTCCTACGAGCAGTACTTC. Translation gives CASSLEWASLSYEQYF. V usage is TRBV11-2 and J usage is TRBJ2-7; D gene uncertain. Germline loops: CDR1 SGHAT, CDR2 FQNNGV. V was cut by 0 bases and J by 1 base, with 13 bases left in between. The CDR3 is 16 residues long.

Concerning this clone itself: One end of the junction fails to match germline, which may point to a read error. The chain joins TRBV19 to TRBJ1-4; 10 nucleotides agree with TRBD1. CDR3 size: 15 residues. Germline lookup yields CDR1 LNHDA and CDR2 SQIVND (reference sequence). CDR3 sequence: CASSRAGQGGEKLFF. The CDR3 DNA sequence: TGTGCCAGCAGTAGGGCTGGACAGGGGGGAGAAAAACTGTTTTTT.

This clone was recorded once. Different DNA sequences within this sample yield the same CDR3. The J gene is TRBJ2-2, the V gene TRBV12-3 or TRBV12-4; D not resolved. V was trimmed by 4 bases and J by 5 bases, leaving 5 bases between them. This CDR3 contains 12 residues. CDR3: CASSSRTGELFF. The CDR3 bases are TGTGCCAGCAGTTCCCGGACCGGGGAGCTGTTTTTT.

This chain uses TRBV6-2 or TRBV6-3 with TRBJ2-7, with D possibly TRBD2 on 5 matching bases. V was pared by 6 bases and J by 0 bases, with 12 bases between. The CDR3 runs 14 residues. In germline, CDR1 is MNHEY, CDR2 SVGEGT. CDR3 protein: CASSPTSPSYEQYF. CDR3 coding DNA: TGTGCCAGCAGCCCCACTAGTCCCTCCTACGAGCAGTACTTC.

V is TRBV5-8 and J is TRBJ1-5; weak D call: TRBD1 (5 bases). This CDR3 comprises 15 residues. The V gene lost 4 bases and the J gene lost 3 bases, with 14 bases spanning the gap. Germline CDR1 reads SGHTS; CDR2 reads YDEGEE. CDR3 sequence: CASSLWRGSNQPQHF. The DNA of the CDR3 is TGTGCCAGCAGCCTGTGGCGGGGCTCCAATCAGCCCCAGCATTTT.

V usage is TRBV18 and J usage is TRBJ2-7; 7 bases line up with TRBD1. This CDR3 has 15 residues. CDR1 and CDR2 (germline): KGHSH, LQKENI. V lost 3 bases, J lost 2 bases, and 7 bases stayed unmatched. CDR3 loop: CASSPQDRLAYEQYF. CDR3 sequence (DNA): TGTGCCAGCTCACCGCAGGACAGGTTGGCCTACGAGCAGTACTTC.

J is TRBJ1-5 and V is TRBV30, with unresolved D. CDR3 length equals 12 residues. In germline, CDR1 is GTSNPN, CDR2 SVGIG (reference sequence). V lost 0 bases, J lost 3 bases, and 3 bases lay in between. The CDR3 here is CAWSVNNQPQHF. DNA for the CDR3: TGTGCCTGGAGTGTTAACAATCAGCCCCAGCATTTT.

This clone was observed a single time. The chain combines TRBV7-3 with TRBJ1-1; D uncertain. V dropped 2 bases and J dropped 4 bases, with 14 bases sitting between them. Per the germline V gene, CDR1 is SGHTA and CDR2 is FQGTGA. This CDR3 contains 15 residues. The CDR3, as DNA: TGTGCCAGCAGCTTAGGAGGAGGGTTAGGCACTGAAGCTTTCTTT. It is translated as CASSLGGGLGTEAFF.

The chain couples TRBV9 to TRBJ2-5; 16 bases fit TRBD2. Germline assignment: CDR1 SGDLS and CDR2 YYNGEE. The trim removed 4 bases at V and 4 bases at J, leaving 10 bases unmatched. The CDR3 is 18 amino acids. The CDR3 DNA follows: TGTGCCAGCAGCCCAGCCGGGACTAGCGGGGGGGCAATAGAGACCCAGTACTTC. Its translation is CASSPAGTSGGAIETQYF.

The chain is built from TRBV7-9 and TRBJ2-7; 9 nucleotides agree with TRBD2. Germline V lookup: CDR1 SEHNR, CDR2 FQNEAQ (reference sequence). Trimming took 4 bases from V and 5 from J; bases not matched to a gene: 12. CDR3 length: 16 residues. The CDR3 sequence is CASSSGSPGLADEQYF. Here the CDR3 DNA reads TGTGCCAGCAGCTCGGGGTCTCCGGGACTAGCTGACGAGCAGTACTTC.

This chain joins TRBV6-5 and TRBJ2-7, with D perhaps TRBD1 (6 bases). The CDR3 is 13 residues long. Germline V CDR1 and CDR2: MNHEY, SVGAGI. The CDR3: CTSARGGSYEQYF. CDR3 in DNA: TGTACCTCCGCCCGAGGGGGCTCCTACGAGCAGTACTTC.

CDR3 in amino acids: CASSRPGGRGEQFF. The DNA of the CDR3 is TGTGCCAGCAGCCGACCGGGGGGGCGGGGTGAGCAGTTCTTC. This chain joins TRBV6-2 or TRBV6-3 and TRBJ2-1, with 8 bases aligning to TRBD2. The germline CDR1 and CDR2 sequences are MNHEY and SVGEGT. This CDR3 contains 14 residues. J gave up 9 bases and V 6 bases, and 10 bases lay outside the gene matches.

The rearrangement links TRBV4-1 to TRBJ2-7; 7 positions agree with TRBD2. In germline, CDR1 is MGHRA, CDR2 YSYEKL. This CDR3 region has 15 residues. V lost 0 bases to trimming and J lost 3 bases; unmatched junction nucleotides: 5. The CDR3 sequence is CASSQDHGGFYEQYF. CDR3 coding DNA: TGCGCCAGCAGCCAAGATCACGGGGGGTTCTACGAGCAGTACTTC.

V usage is TRBV4-1 and J usage is TRBJ2-4, with a tentative D call TRBD1 (5 bases). Germline assignment: CDR1 MGHRA and CDR2 YSYEKL. V lost 4 bases to trimming and J lost 4 bases, with 14 bases between them. The CDR3 is 15 amino acids. CDR3 region: CASSRQGDGKNIQYF. CDR3 DNA: TGCGCCAGCAGCCGCCAGGGCGATGGGAAAAACATTCAGTACTTC.

The V call is TRBV4-3, the J call TRBJ2-5, with TRBD1 matching over 7 bases. Trimming at V came to 5 bases and at J to 2 bases, leaving 5 bases not matched to a gene. The CDR3 runs to 14 residues. Germline V CDR1 and CDR2: LGHNA, YSLEER. The CDR3 region is CASSFRQGQETQYF. The CDR3, as DNA: TGCGCCAGCAGCTTCCGACAGGGACAAGAGACCCAGTACTTC.

This rearrangement joins TRBV3-1 (or the pseudogene TRBV3-2) to TRBJ1-4; 9 bases are shared with TRBD1. V shed 4 bases and J 7 bases; nucleotides not matched to a gene: 4. The CDR3 spans 14 residues. Germline V gene data show CDR1 as LGHDT and CDR2 as YNNKEL (reference sequence). The CDR3, as DNA: TGTGCCAGCAGCCGCCGGGACAGGGCTGAAAAACTGTTTTTT. Residues: CASSRRDRAEKLFF.

The V gene is TRBV7-9, the J gene TRBJ2-3; TRBD2 is a possible D gene (6 bases). V lost 5 bases to trimming and J lost 1 base, with 10 bases between them. There are 14 residues in the CDR3. Germline V lookup: CDR1 SEHNR, CDR2 FQNEAQ (reference sequence). This chain's CDR3 is CASSRDSGTDTQYF. The CDR3 region has the DNA TGTGCCAGCAGCCGGGACTCGGGCACAGATACGCAGTATTTT. Full variable domain (outside the CDR3, taken from reference TRBV7-9 and TRBJ2-3): DTGVSQNPRHKITKRGQNVTFRCDPISEHNRLYWYRQTLGQGPEFLTYFQNEAQLEKSRLLSDRFSAERPKGSFSTLEIQRTEQGDSAMYLCASSRDSGTDTQYFGPGTRLTVL.

The chain is built from TRBV6-1 and TRBJ1-1; D unclear. V was pared by 1 base and J by 0 bases, with 9 bases between. Germline lookup yields CDR1 MNHNS and CDR2 SASEGT. This CDR3 is 15 amino acids long. This CDR3 reads CASSEVWTVNTEAFF. Written as DNA, the CDR3 is TGTGCCAGCAGTGAAGTCTGGACTGTGAACACTGAAGCTTTCTTT.